Below, 7 T cell receptor beta chains from the same sample are listed, as sequenced in a study of blood T cell repertoires in COVID-19. Method: immunoSEQ multiplex PCR; TCRdb's copy keeps in-frame clones and lacks some. The sample comprises about 280,000 clones, 75% to 90% of which are singletons, and 13% rests with the top ten. Sequenced sample: peripheral blood. All receptors derive from a woman in her seventies with COVID-19, enrolled during active disease.

The chain joins TRBV7-2 to TRBJ2-7; 8 nucleotides align to TRBD2. CDR3 length equals 14 residues. Per the germline V gene, CDR1 is SGHTA and CDR2 is FQGNSA. The ends lost 4 bases at V and 0 bases at J; junction bases unmatched: 2. The CDR3 sequence: CASSSRGGSYEQYF. The CDR3 DNA reads TGTGCCAGCAGCTCCCGGGGGGGCTCCTACGAGCAGTACTTC.

The rearrangement joins TRBV6-5 to TRBJ2-3; weak D call: TRBD2 (5 bases). From germline, CDR1 is MNHEY and CDR2 SVGAGI. Trimming took 7 bases from V and 2 from J, leaving 13 bases between them. The CDR3 sequence is 14 residues long. CDR3 sequence reads: CASTTRLATDTQYF. CDR3 nucleotides: TGTGCCAGCACCACTAGGTTGGCCACAGATACGCAGTATTTT.

In its sample, this clone was seen once. The sample carries other DNA sequences with the same CDR3. The chain uses TRBV5-1 and TRBJ1-2, with 9 bases matching TRBD1. This CDR3 has 12 amino acids. The V segment lost 5 bases and the J segment 8 bases; nucleotides outside the gene matches: 4. Germline CDR1 reads SGHRS; CDR2 reads YFSETQ. CDR3 residues: CASSRTGDGYTF. CDR3 nucleotides: TGCGCCAGCAGTCGGACAGGGGACGGCTACACCTTC.

CDR3 in amino acids: CASSANREGETQYF. CDR3 coding DNA: TGTGCCAGCAGCGCCAACCGGGAGGGGGAGACCCAGTACTTC. This chain joins TRBV7-2 and TRBJ2-5; TRBD2 aligns across 8 bases. This CDR3 has 14 residues. Germline CDR1 and CDR2: SGHTA and FQGNSA. V was pared by 5 bases and J by 5 bases, with 7 bases of the junction left unmatched.

This sequence joins TRBV6-5 and TRBJ1-2; no clear D. The CDR3 covers 15 residues. V lost 5 bases, J lost 4 bases, and 17 bases lay in between. Germline V gene lookup returns CDR1 MNHEY and CDR2 SVGAGI. CDR3 bases: TGTGCCAGCAGTACCGCTGGGGATGCGGGCTATGGCTACACCTTC. Residues: CASSTAGDAGYGYTF.

The chain joins TRBV9 to TRBJ1-3; D gene unclear. Trimming removed 0 bases from V and 1 base from J, with 11 bases in between. The germline gives CDR1 SGDLS, CDR2 YYNGEE. There are 16 residues in the CDR3. The CDR3 DNA sequence: TGTGCCAGCAGCGTAGGGGGTGGAGGATCTGGAAACACCATATATTTT. This translates into CASSVGGGGSGNTIYF.

The chain recombines TRBV19 with TRBJ2-1; TRBD2 might be the D (7 bases). The CDR3 covers 15 residues. The germline gives CDR1 LNHDA, CDR2 SQIVND (reference sequence). V lost 1 base to trimming and J lost 7 bases, with 14 bases between them. The CDR3 bases are TGTGCCAGTAGTATAGGGCGGGGGCGCTTGAATGAGCAGTTCTTC. It specifies CASSIGRGRLNEQFF.